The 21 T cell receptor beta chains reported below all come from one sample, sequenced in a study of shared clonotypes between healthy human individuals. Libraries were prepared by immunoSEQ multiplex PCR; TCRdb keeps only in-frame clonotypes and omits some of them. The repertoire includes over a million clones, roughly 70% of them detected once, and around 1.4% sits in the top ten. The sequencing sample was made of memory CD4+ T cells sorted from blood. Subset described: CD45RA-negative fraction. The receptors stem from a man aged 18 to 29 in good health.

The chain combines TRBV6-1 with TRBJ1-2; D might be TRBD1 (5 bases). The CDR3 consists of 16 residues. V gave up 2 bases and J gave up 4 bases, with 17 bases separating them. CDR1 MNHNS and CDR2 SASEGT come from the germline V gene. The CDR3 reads CASSETPQGAGYGYTF. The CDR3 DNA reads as TGTGCCAGCAGTGAAACCCCCCAAGGGGCAGGCTATGGCTACACCTTC.

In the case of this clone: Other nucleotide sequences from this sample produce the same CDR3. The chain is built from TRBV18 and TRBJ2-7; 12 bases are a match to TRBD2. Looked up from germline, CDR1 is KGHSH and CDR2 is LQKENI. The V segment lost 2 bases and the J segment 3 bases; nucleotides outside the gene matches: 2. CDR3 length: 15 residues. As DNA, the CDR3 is TGTGCCAGCTCACCAAGACTAGCGGGAGTCTACGAGCAGTACTTC. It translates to CASSPRLAGVYEQYF.

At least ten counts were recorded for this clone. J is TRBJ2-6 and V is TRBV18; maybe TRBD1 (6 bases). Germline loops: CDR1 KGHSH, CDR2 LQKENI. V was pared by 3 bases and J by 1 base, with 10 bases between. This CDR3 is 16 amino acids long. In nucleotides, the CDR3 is TGTGCCAGCTCACCCAATCAGGGGTCTGGGGCCAACGTCCTGACTTTC. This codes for CASSPNQGSGANVLTF. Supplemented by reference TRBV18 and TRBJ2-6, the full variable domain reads NAGVMQNPRHLVRRRGQEARLRCSPMKGHSHVYWYRQLPEEGLKFMVYLQKENIIDESGMPKERFSAEFPKEGPSILRIQQVVRGDSAAYFCASSPNQGSGANVLTFGAGSRLTVL.

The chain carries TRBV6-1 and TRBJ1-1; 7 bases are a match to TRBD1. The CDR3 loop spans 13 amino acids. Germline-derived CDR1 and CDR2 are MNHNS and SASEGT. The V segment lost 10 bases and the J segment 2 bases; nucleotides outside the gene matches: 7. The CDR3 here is CATIRQGNTEAFF. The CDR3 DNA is TGTGCCACCATTAGACAGGGCAACACTGAAGCTTTCTTT.

The CDR3 region is CASSRLPGGSYEQYF. In DNA, the CDR3 is TGTGCCAGCAGCCGACTTCCCGGTGGCAGCTACGAGCAGTACTTC. The V call is TRBV6-5, the J call TRBJ2-7; D ambiguous. The germline V and J ends were trimmed by 6 bases and 3 bases, with 18 bases remaining between them. The germline CDR1 and CDR2 sequences are MNHEY and SVGAGI. The CDR3 contains 15 residues.

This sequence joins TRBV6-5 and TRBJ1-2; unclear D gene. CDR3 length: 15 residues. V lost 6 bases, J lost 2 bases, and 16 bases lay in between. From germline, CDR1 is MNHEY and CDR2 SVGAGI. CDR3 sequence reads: CASSPHEGPNYGYTF. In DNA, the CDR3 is TGTGCCAGCAGCCCACACGAGGGCCCCAACTATGGCTACACCTTC.

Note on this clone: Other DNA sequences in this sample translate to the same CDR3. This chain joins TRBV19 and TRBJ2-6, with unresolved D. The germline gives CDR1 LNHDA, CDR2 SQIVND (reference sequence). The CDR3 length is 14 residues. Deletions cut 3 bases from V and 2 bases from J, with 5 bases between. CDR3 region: CASSIRAGANVLTF. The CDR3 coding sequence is TGTGCCAGTAGTATTAGGGCTGGGGCCAACGTCCTGACTTTC.

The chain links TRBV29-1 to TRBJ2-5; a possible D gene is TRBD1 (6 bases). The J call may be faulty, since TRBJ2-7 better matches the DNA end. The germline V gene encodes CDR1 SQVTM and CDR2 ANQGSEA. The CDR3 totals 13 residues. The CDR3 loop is CSVGPGHATEQYF. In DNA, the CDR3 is TGCAGCGTTGGACCGGGACACGCCACCGAGCAGTACTTC.

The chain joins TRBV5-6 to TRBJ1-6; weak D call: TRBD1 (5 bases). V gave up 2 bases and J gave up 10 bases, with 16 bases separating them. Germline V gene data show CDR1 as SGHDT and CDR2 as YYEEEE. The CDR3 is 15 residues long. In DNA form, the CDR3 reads TGTGCCAGCAGCTTTTCACCGGGGCAGTCATCACCCCTCCACTTT. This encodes CASSFSPGQSSPLHF.

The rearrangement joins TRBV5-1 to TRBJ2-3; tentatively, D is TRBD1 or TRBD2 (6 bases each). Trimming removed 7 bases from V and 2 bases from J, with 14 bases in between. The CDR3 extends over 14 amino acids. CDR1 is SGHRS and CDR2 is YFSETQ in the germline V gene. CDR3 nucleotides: TGCGCCAGCGGCCCGGGGGCCTTCACAGATACGCAGTATTTT. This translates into CASGPGAFTDTQYF.

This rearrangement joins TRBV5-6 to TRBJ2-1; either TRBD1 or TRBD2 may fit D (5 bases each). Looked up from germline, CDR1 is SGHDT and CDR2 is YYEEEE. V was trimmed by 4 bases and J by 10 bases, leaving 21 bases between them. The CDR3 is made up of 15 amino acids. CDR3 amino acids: CASSLAGGAAGEQFF. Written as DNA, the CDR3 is TGTGCCAGCAGCCTGGCGGGTGGGGCTGCTGGGGAGCAGTTCTTC.

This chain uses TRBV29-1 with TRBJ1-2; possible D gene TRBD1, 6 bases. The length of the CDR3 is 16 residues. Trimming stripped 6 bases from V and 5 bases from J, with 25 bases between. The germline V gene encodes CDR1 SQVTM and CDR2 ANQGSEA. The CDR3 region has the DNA TGCAGCGTCTGGGGGTTTGGGGGCCTCAGCGGGTATGGCTACACCTTC. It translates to CSVWGFGGLSGYGYTF. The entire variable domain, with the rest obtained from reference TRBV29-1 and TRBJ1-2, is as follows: SAVISQKPSRDICQRGTSLTIQCQVDSQVTMMFWYRQQPGQSLTLIATANQGSEATYESGFVIDKFPISRPNLTFSTLTVSNMSPEDSSIYLCSVWGFGGLSGYGYTFGSGTRLTVV.

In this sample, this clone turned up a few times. CDR3 sequence (DNA): TGTGCCAGCAGCCGACTAGCCGCAGAGGGCGCTGAGCAGTTCTTC. It yields the protein CASSRLAAEGAEQFF. The rearrangement joins TRBV28 to TRBJ2-1, with TRBD2 matching over 7 bases. The V gene's germline CDR1 is MDHEN and CDR2 SYDVKM. Unmatched junction bases numbered 14, after V lost 6 bases and J lost 9 bases. This CDR3 contains 15 residues.

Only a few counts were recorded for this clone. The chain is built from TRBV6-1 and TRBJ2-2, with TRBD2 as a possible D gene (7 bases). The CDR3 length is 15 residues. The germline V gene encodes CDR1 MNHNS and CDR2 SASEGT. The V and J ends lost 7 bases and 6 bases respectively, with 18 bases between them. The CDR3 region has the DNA TGTGCCAGCACCCCCACGGGGGGCGTTCCCGGGGAGCTGTTTTTT. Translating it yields CASTPTGGVPGELFF.

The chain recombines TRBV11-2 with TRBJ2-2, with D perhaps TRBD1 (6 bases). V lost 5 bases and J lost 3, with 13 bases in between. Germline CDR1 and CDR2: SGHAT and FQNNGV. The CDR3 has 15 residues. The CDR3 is CASSRRDTYTGELFF. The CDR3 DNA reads TGTGCCAGCAGCCGCCGGGACACGTACACCGGGGAGCTGTTTTTT.

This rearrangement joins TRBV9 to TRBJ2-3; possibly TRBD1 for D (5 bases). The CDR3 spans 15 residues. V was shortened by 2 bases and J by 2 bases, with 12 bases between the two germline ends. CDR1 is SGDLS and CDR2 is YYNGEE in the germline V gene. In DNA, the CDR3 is TGTGCCAGCAGCGTCCAAGACAGAGCCACAGATACGCAGTATTTT. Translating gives CASSVQDRATDTQYF. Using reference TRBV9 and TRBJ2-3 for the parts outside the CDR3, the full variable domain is DSGVTQTPKHLITATGQRVTLRCSPRSGDLSVYWYQQSLDQGLQFLIQYYNGEERAKGNILERFSAQQFPDLHSELNLSSLELGDSALYFCASSVQDRATDTQYFGPGTRLTVL.

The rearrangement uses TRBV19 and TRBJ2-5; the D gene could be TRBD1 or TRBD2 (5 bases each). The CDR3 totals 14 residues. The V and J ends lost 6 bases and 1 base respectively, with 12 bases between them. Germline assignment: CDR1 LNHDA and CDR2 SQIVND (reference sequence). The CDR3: CASRKRGVQETQYF. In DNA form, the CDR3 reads TGTGCCAGTAGGAAACGAGGGGTCCAAGAGACCCAGTACTTC.

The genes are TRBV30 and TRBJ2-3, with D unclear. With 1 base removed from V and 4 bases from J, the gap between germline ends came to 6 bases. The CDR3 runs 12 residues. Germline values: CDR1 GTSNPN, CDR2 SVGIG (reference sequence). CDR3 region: CAWSGPPDTQYF. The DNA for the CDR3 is TGTGCCTGGAGTGGCCCACCAGATACGCAGTATTTT. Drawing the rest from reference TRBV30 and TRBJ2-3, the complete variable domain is SQTIHQWPATLVQPVGSPLSLECTVEGTSNPNLYWYRQAAGRGLQLLFYSVGIGQISSEVPQNLSASRPQDRQFILSSKKLLLSDSGFYLCAWSGPPDTQYFGPGTRLTVL.

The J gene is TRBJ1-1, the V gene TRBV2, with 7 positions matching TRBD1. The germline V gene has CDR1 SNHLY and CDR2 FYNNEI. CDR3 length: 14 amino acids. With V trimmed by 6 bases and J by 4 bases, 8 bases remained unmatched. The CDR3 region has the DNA TGTGCCAGCAGAATAAGACAGGGCGGCACTGAAGCTTTCTTT. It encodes CASRIRQGGTEAFF.

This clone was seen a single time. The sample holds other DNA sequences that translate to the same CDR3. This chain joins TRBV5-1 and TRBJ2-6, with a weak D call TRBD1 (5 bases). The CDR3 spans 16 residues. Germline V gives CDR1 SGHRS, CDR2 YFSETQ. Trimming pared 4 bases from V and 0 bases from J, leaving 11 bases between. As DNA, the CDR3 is TGCGCCAGCAGCCCCTCAGGGTCCTCTGGGGCCAACGTCCTGACTTTC. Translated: CASSPSGSSGANVLTF.

CDR3 residues: CASGLVRSGTQYF. In nucleotides, the CDR3 is TGTGCTAGTGGTTTGGTACGGTCGGGGACCCAGTACTTC. The chain is built from TRBV12-5 and TRBJ2-5; D ambiguous. The CDR3 runs 13 residues. CDR1 is LGHNT and CDR2 is FRNRAP in the germline V gene. Trimming took 0 bases from V and 7 from J, leaving 9 bases between them.